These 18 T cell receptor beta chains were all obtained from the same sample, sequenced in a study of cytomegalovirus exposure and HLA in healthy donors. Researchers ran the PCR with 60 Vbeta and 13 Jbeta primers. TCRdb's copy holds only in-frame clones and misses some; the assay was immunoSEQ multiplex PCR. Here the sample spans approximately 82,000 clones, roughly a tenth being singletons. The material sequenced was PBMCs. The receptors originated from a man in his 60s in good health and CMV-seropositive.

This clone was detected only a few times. The CDR3 nucleotides are TGTGCCAGCAGCATAGACAGAGAATACGAGCAGTACGTC. Protein: CASSIDREYEQYV. The rearrangement links TRBV6-5 to TRBJ2-7; possible D gene TRBD1, 5 bases. Trimming pared 6 bases from V and 4 bases from J, leaving 13 bases between. The CDR3 loop spans 13 amino acids. The germline V gene has CDR1 MNHEY and CDR2 SVGAGI.

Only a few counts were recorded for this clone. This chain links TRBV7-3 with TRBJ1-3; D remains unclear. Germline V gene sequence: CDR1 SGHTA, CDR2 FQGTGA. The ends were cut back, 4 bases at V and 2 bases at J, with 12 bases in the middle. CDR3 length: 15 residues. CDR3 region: CASSSGRSPGNTIYF. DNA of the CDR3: TGTGCCAGCAGCTCTGGGCGTTCTCCTGGAAACACCATATATTTT.

The CDR3 sequence: CASSGRGPAYGYTF. In DNA, the CDR3 is TGTGCCAGCAGCGGAAGGGGCCCGGCCTATGGCTACACCTTC. The chain employs TRBV9 and TRBJ1-2; perhaps TRBD1 as D (5 bases). The V and J ends lost 3 bases and 4 bases respectively, with 13 bases between them. CDR3 length: 14 residues. The germline V gene has CDR1 SGDLS and CDR2 YYNGEE.

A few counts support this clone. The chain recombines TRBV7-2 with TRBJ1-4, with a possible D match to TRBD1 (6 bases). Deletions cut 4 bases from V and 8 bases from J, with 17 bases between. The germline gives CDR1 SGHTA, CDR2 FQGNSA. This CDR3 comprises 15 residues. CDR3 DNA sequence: TGTGCCAGCAGCTCGACGAGGGGGGGGAGGGAAAAACTGTTTTTT. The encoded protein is CASSSTRGGREKLFF.

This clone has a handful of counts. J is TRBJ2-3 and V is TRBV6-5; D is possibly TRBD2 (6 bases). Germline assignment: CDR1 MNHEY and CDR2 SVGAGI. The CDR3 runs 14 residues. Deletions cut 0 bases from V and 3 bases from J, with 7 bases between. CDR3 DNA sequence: TGTGCCAGCAGTTACTCTGGGGGGACAGATACGCAGTATTTT. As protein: CASSYSGGTDTQYF.

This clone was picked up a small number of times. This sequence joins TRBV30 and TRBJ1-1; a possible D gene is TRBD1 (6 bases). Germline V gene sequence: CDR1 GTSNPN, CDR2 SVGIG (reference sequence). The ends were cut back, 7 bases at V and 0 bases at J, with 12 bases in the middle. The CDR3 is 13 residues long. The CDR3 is CAFAGQMNTEAFF. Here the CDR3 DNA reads TGTGCCTTCGCCGGACAGATGAACACTGAAGCTTTCTTT. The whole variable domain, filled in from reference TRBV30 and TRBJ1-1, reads SQTIHQWPATLVQPVGSPLSLECTVEGTSNPNLYWYRQAAGRGLQLLFYSVGIGQISSEVPQNLSASRPQDRQFILSSKKLLLSDSGFYLCAFAGQMNTEAFFGQGTRLTVV.

CDR3 region: CARVSGVEYEQYV. Here the CDR3 DNA reads TGTGCCAGGGTTAGCGGGGTGGAATACGAGCAGTACGTC. The chain links TRBV19 to TRBJ2-7, with 8 bases aligning to TRBD2. Germline lookup yields CDR1 LNHDA and CDR2 SQIVND (reference sequence). There are 13 residues in the CDR3. After removal of 9 bases from V and 4 bases from J, the junction contained 8 bases not matched to a gene.

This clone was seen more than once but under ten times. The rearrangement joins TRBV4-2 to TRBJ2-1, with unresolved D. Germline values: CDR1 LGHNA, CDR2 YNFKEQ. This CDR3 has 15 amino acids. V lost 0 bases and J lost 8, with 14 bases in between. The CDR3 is CASSQERNQNDEQFF. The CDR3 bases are TGTGCCAGCAGCCAAGAGAGGAACCAGAACGATGAGCAGTTCTTC.

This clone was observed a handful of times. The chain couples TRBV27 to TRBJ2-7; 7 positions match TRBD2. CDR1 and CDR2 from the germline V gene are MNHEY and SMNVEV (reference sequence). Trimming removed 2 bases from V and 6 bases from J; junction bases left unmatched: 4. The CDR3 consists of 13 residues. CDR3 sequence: CASSLASGGEQYF. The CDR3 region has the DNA TGTGCCAGCAGTTTAGCCTCGGGGGGCGAGCAGTACTTC.

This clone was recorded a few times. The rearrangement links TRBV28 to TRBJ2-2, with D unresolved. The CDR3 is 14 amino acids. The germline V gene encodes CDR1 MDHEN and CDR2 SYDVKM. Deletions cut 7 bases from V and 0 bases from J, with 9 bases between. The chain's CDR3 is CASMRSANTGELFF. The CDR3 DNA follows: TGTGCCAGCATGCGAAGCGCGAACACCGGGGAGCTGTTTTTT.

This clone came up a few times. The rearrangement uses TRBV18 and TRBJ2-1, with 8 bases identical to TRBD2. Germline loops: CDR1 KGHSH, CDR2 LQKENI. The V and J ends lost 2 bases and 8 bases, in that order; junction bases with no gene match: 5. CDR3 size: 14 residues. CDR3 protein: CASSPSGGIYEQFF. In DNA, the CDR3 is TGTGCCAGCTCACCAAGCGGGGGAATATATGAGCAGTTCTTC. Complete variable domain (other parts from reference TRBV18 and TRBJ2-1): NAGVMQNPRHLVRRRGQEARLRCSPMKGHSHVYWYRQLPEEGLKFMVYLQKENIIDESGMPKERFSAEFPKEGPSILRIQQVVRGDSAAYFCASSPSGGIYEQFFGPGTRLTVL.

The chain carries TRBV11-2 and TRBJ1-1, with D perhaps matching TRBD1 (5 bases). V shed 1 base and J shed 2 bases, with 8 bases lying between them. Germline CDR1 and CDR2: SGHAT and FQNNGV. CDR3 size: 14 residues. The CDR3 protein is CASSLGQQNTEAFF. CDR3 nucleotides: TGTGCCAGCAGCTTAGGACAGCAAAACACTGAAGCTTTCTTT.

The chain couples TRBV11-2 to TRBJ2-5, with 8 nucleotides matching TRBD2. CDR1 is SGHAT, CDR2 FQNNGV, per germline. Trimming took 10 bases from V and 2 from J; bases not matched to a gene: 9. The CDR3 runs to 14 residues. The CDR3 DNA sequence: TGTGCCATCCAAACGCGGGGGGATCAAGAGACCCAGTACTTC. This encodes CAIQTRGDQETQYF.

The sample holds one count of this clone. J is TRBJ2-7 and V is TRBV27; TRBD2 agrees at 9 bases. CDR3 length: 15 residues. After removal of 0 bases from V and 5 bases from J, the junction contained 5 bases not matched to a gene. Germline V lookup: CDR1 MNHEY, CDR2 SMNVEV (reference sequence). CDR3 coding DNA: TGTGCCAGCAGTTTATCCAGCGGGAGGCTAAACGAGCAGTACTTC. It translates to CASSLSSGRLNEQYF.

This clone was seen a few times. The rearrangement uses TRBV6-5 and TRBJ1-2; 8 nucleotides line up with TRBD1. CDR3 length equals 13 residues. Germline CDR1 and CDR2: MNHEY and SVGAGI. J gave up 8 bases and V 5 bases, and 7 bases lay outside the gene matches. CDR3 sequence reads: CASSRGTGYGYTF. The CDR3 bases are TGTGCCAGCAGTAGAGGGACAGGATACGGCTACACCTTC.

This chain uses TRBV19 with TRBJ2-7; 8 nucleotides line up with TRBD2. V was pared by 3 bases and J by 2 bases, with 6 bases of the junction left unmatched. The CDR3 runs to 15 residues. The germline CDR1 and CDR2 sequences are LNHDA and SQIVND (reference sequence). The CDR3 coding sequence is TGTGCCAGTAGTATTGCGACTAGCGCAACCTACGAGCAGTACTTC. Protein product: CASSIATSATYEQYF.

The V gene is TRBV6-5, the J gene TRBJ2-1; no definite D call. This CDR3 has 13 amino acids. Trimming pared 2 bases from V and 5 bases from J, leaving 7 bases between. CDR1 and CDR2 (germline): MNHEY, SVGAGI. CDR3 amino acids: CASSYRDDNEQFF. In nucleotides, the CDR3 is TGTGCCAGCAGTTACCGAGATGACAATGAGCAGTTCTTC.

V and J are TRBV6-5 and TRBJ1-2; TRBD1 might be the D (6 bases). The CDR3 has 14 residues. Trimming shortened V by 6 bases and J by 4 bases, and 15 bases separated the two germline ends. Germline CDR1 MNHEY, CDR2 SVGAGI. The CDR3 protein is CASSTGQRSYGYTF. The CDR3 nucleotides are TGTGCCAGCAGCACCGGACAGAGGTCCTATGGCTACACCTTC.